This T cell receptor beta chain originates from a study of OX40 agonist ivuxolimab in advanced cancers. Study-level information: Therapy given before enrollment (anti-PD-1, anti-PD-L1 or anti-CTLA-4) was allowed, and around 40% had some. Points from the study as a whole: CD8+ T cells showed, on average, more clonal expansion than CD4+ cells.

This CDR3 has 15 residues. V lost 0 bases to trimming and J lost 5 bases, with 11 bases between them. CDR1 SGHNT and CDR2 YYREEE come from the germline V gene (reference sequence). Method: immunoSEQ multiplex PCR; TCRdb's copy keeps in-frame clones and lacks some. The repertoire includes around 94,000 clones, roughly 89% of them detected once, and approximately 0.78% sits in the top ten. Concerning this clone: The target antigen is unknown.

The TCR comes from an adult with an advanced solid tumor such as melanoma, head and neck, liver or kidney cancer. This sequence joins TRBV5-4 and TRBJ1-4, with D uncertain. The sequences come from CD4+ or CD8+ T cells sorted from blood, collected in a trial of the OX40 agonist ivuxolimab. This CDR3 is CASSLDALGNEKLFF. For the CDR3, the DNA is TGTGCCAGCAGCTTGGACGCGTTGGGCAATGAAAAACTGTTTTTT. Full variable domain (outside the CDR3, taken from reference TRBV5-4 and TRBJ1-4): ETGVTQSPTHLIKTRGQQVTLRCSSQSGHNTVSWYQQALGQGPQFIFQYYREEENGRGNFPPRFSGLQFPNYSSELNVNALELDDSALYLCASSLDALGNEKLFFGSGTQLSVL.